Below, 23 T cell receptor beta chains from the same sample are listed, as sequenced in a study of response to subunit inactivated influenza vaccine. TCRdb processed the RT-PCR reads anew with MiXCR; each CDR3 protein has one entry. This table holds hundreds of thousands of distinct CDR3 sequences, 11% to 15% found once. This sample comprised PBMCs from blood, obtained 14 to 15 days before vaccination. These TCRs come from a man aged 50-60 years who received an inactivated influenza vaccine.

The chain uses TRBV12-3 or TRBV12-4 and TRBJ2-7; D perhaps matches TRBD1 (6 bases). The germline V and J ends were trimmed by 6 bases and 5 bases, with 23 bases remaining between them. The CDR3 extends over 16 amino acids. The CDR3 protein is CASSKDSPVLIDEQYF. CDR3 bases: TGTGCCAGCAGCAAGGACAGCCCTGTACTGATCGACGAGCAGTACTTC.

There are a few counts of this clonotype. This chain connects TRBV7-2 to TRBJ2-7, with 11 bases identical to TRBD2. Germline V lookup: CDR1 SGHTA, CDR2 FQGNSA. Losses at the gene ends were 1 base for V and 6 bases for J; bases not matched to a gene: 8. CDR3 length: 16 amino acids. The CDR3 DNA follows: TGTGCCAGCAGCTTAGGGCTAGCGGGAGGAAGTATCGAGCAGTACTTC. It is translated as CASSLGLAGGSIEQYF.

The CDR3 loop is CSAMGQGYNSPLHF. In DNA form, the CDR3 reads TGCAGTGCTATGGGACAGGGGTATAATTCACCCCTCCACTTT. This chain uses TRBV20-1 with TRBJ1-6; 10 bases match TRBD1. The CDR3 totals 14 residues. Germline V gives CDR1 DFQATT, CDR2 SNEGSKA (reference sequence). Losses at the gene ends were 4 bases for V and 4 bases for J; bases not matched to a gene: 1.

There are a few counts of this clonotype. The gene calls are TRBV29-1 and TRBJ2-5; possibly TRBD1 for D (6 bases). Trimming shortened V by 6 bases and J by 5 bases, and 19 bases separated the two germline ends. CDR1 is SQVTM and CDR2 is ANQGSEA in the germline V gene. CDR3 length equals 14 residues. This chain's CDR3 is CSVDKTGIVETQYF. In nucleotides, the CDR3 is TGCAGCGTAGATAAAACAGGGATTGTGGAGACCCAGTACTTC.

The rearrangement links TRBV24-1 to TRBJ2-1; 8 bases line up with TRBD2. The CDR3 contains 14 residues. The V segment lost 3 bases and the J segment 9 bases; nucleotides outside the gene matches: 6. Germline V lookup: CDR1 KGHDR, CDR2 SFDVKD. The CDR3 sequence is CATSDPGLAGEQFF. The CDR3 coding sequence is TGTGCCACCAGTGATCCAGGACTAGCTGGTGAGCAGTTCTTC.

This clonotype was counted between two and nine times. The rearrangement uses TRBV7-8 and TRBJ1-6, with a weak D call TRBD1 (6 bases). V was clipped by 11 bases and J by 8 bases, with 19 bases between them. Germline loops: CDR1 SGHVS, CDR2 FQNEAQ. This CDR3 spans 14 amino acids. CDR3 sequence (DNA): TGTGCCTCCAGCGGGGCAGGGGTTTATTCACCCCTCCACTTT. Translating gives CASSGAGVYSPLHF.

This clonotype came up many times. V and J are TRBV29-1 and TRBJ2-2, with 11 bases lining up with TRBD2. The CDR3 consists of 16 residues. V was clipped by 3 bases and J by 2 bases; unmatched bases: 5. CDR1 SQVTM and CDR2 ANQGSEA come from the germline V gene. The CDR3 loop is CSVETRLAGNTGELFF. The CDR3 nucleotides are TGCAGCGTTGAGACCAGACTAGCGGGAAACACCGGGGAGCTGTTTTTT.

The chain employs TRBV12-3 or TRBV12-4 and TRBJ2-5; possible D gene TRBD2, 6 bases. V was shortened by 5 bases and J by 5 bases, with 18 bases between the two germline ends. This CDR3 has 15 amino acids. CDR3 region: CASSLQTSGIETQYF. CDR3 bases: TGTGCCAGCAGTCTACAGACTAGTGGGATTGAGACCCAGTACTTC.

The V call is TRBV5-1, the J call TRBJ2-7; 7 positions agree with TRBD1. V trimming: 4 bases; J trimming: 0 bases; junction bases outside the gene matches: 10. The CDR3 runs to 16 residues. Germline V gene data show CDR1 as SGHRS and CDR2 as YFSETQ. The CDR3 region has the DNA TGCGCCAGCAGCACAGATCCGGGACAGAGCTCCTACGAGCAGTACTTC. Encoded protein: CASSTDPGQSSYEQYF.

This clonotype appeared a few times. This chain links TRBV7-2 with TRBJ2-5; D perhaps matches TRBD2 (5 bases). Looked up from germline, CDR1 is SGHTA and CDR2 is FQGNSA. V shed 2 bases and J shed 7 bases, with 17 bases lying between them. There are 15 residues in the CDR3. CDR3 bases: TGTGCCAGCAGCTTATTGGCGGGCGCACCAAGGACCCAGTACTTC. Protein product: CASSLLAGAPRTQYF.

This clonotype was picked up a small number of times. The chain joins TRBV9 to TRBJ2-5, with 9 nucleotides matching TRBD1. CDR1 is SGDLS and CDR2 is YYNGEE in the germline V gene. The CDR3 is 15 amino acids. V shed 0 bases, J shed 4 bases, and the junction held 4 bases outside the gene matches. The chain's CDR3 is CASSVEGQGGETQYF. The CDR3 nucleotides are TGTGCCAGCAGCGTAGAGGGACAGGGTGGAGAGACCCAGTACTTC.

Here the CDR3 reads CSAPPGTAPYNSPLHF. DNA for the CDR3: TGCAGTGCCCCTCCCGGGACAGCCCCTTATAATTCACCCCTCCACTTT. The chain uses TRBV20-1 and TRBJ1-6; 7 bases align to TRBD1. Germline CDR1 reads DFQATT; CDR2 reads SNEGSKA (reference sequence). The length of the CDR3 is 16 residues. The V and J ends lost 6 bases and 4 bases, in that order; junction bases with no gene match: 12.

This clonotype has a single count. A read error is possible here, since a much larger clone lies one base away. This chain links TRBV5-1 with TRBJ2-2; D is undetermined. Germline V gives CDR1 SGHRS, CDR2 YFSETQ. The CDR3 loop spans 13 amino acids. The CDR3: CANSLSGSGELFF. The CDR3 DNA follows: TGCGCCAACAGCTTATCGGGTTCCGGGGAGCTGTTTTTT. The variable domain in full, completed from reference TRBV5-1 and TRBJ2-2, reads KAGVTQTPRYLIKTRGQQVTLSCSPISGHRSVSWYQQTPGQGLQFLFEYFSETQRNKGNFPGRFSGRQFSNSRSEMNVSTLELGDSALYLCANSLSGSGELFFGEGSRLTVL.

As DNA, the CDR3 is TGCAGTGCTAGAGGTCCAGGCTACGAGCAGTACTTC. Its translation is CSARGPGYEQYF. The rearrangement uses TRBV20-1 and TRBJ2-7; D is undetermined. This CDR3 has 12 amino acids. In germline, CDR1 is DFQATT, CDR2 SNEGSKA (reference sequence). The V gene lost 1 base and the J gene lost 3 bases, with 7 bases spanning the gap.

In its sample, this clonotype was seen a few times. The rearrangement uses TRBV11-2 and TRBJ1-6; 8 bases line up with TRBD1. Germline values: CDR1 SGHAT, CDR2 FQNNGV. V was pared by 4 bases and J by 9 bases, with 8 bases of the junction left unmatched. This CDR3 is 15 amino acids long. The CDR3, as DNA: TGTGCCAGCAGCTACGCCGGACAGGGAGGTTCACCCCTCCACTTT. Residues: CASSYAGQGGSPLHF.

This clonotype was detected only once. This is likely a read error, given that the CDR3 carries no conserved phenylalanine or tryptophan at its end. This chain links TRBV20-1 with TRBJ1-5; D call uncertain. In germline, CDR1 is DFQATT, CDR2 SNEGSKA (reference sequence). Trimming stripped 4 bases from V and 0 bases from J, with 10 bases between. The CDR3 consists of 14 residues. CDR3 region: CSAKVPVSNQPQHS. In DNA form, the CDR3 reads TGCAGTGCTAAGGTTCCCGTTAGCAATCAGCCCCAGCATTCT.

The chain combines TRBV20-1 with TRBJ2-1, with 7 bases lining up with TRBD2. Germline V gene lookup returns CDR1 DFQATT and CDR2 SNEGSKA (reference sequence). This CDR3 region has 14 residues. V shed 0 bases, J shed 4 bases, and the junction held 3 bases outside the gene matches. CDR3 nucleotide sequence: TGCAGTGCTAGAGAAGGCGGGGGTTACAATGAGCAGTTCTTC. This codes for CSAREGGGYNEQFF.

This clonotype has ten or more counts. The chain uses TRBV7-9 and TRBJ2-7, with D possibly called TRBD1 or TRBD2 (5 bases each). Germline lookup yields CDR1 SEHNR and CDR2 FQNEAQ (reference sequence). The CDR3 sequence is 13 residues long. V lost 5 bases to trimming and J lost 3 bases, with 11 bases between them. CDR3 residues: CASSGPRGYEQYF. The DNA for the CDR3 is TGTGCCAGCAGCGGCCCGAGGGGCTACGAGCAGTACTTC.

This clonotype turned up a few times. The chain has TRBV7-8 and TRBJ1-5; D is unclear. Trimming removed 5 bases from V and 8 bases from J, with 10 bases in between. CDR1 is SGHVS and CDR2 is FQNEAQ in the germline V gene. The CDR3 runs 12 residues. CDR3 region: CASSGLWEPQHF. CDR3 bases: TGTGCCAGCAGCGGGCTTTGGGAGCCCCAGCATTTT.

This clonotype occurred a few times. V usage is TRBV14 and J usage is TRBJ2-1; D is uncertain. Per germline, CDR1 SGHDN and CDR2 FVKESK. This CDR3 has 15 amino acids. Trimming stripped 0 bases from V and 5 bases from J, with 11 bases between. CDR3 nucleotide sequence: TGTGCCAGCAGCCAAGATGCAGGTTTCGACAATGAGCAGTTCTTC. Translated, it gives CASSQDAGFDNEQFF.

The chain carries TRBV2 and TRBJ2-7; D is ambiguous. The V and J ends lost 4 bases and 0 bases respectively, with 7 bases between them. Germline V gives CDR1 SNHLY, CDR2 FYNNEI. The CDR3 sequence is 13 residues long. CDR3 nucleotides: TGTGCCAGCAGTGTATTAAGCTCCTACGAGCAGTACTTC. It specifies CASSVLSSYEQYF.

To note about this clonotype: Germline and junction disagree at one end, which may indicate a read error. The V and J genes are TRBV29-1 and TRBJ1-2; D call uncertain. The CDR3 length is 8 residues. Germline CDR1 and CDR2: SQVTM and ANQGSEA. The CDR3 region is CSDESRVF. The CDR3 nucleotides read TGCAGCGACGAATCCCGGGTTTTC.

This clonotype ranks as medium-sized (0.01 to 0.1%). The CDR3 DNA reads as TGTGCCAGCAGCTTAGTTGGAGGGAGGAACACTGAAGCTTTCTTT. It encodes CASSLVGGRNTEAFF. The rearrangement links TRBV7-2 to TRBJ1-1; unclear D gene. V was clipped by 1 base and J by 1 base, with 10 bases between them. Germline V gene sequence: CDR1 SGHTA, CDR2 FQGNSA. The CDR3 length is 15 residues.